This T cell receptor beta chain was found in a study of blood T cell repertoires in COVID-19. Across the study: Samples taken during acute and convalescent COVID-19 were collected in the United States, Italy and Spain. PBMCs, B-cell-depleted T cells, or T cells were the source of the cDNA or gDNA that made up the material.

Trimming at V came to 2 bases and at J to 1 base, leaving 6 bases not matched to a gene. The CDR3 covers 16 residues. Looked up from germline, CDR1 is KGHSH and CDR2 is LQKENI. Seattle enrolled patients during active infection and tracked them longitudinally. Original data processing: Amplification with reference gene primers provided the estimates of nucleated cell counts. Only in-frame clones appear in the TCRdb table, and some are missing; sequencing was by immunoSEQ multiplex PCR. From that table come the V and J calls and clone size; the DNA was used to work out D and trimming. The sample holds roughly 500,000 clones, roughly 89% seen once.

This rearrangement joins TRBV18 to TRBJ2-3; 7 nucleotides agree with TRBD2. The receptor comes from a man aged 18 to 30 with COVID-19, enrolled during active disease. Sequences were obtained from peripheral blood. The CDR3 spells CASSPIVSGGTDTQYF. The CDR3 DNA is TGTGCCAGCTCACCAATTGTGAGCGGGGGCACAGATACGCAGTATTTT.